Listed here are 32 T cell receptor beta chains from one sample, sequenced in a study of blood T cells in healthy people across ages. Primers used in a second PCR of roughly 6 to 12 cycles were a sample-barcoded 5' primer and a J-beta primer mix. Using its own MiXCR run on the 5' RACE reads, TCRdb lists one record per CDR3 protein. The top ten clones hold roughly 13% of a sample with about 810,000 distinct CDR3 sequences, 35% to 40% of them seen once. Source material: blood. Source of these receptors: a young man in good health.

As concerns this clonotype: A read error may be the cause here, since a much bigger clone is one base away. The chain couples TRBV29-1 to TRBJ2-3; D is unresolved. The germline V and J ends were trimmed by 3 bases and 0 bases, with 10 bases remaining between them. Germline assignment: CDR1 SQVTM and CDR2 ANQGSEA. This CDR3 is 14 amino acids long. The CDR3 region has the DNA TGCAGCGTTGACGACGGATCTAGCACAGATACGCAGTATTTT. As protein: CSVDDGSSTDTQYF.

The sample holds one count of this clonotype. Just one base apart from a much larger clone, this may be a read error. The V and J genes are TRBV9 and TRBJ2-5, with a possible D match to TRBD2 (5 bases). V was trimmed by 3 bases and J by 6 bases, leaving 9 bases between them. There are 12 residues in the CDR3. CDR1 SGDLS and CDR2 YYNGEE come from the germline V gene. This CDR3 reads CASSAEGKTQYF. The CDR3 DNA is TGTGCCAGCAGCGCCGAGGGAAAGACCCAGTACTTC.

With regard to this clonotype: A much larger clone lies a single base off, so this may be a read error. The chain has TRBV20-1 and TRBJ2-5; D gene unclear. The end of the DNA aligns better with TRBJ2-7, so the J call may be wrong. This CDR3 is built from 11 residues. In germline, CDR1 is DFQATT, CDR2 SNEGSKA (reference sequence). CDR3 protein: CSASIRYEQYF. The CDR3 region has the DNA TGCAGTGCTAGTATTAGGTACGAGCAGTACTTC.

This chain links TRBV4-3 with TRBJ2-4, with 8 bases matching TRBD2. Matching the DNA end better, TRBJ2-5 makes the J call doubtful. The CDR3 runs to 14 residues. Germline V CDR1 and CDR2: LGHNA, YSLEER. CDR3 coding DNA: TGCGCCAGCAGCCAAGAACTAGCGGAGGAGACCCAGTACTTC. This sequence encodes CASSQELAEETQYF.

V gene TRBV5-5 combines with J gene TRBJ1-4, with TRBD1 identical over 12 bases. V was pared by 4 bases and J by 8 bases, with 15 bases of the junction left unmatched. Germline CDR1 reads SGHKS; CDR2 reads YYEKEE (reference sequence). The length of the CDR3 is 18 residues. The CDR3 loop is CASSRPGQGAHWGEKLFF. The CDR3 nucleotides read TGTGCCAGCAGCCGACCGGGACAGGGGGCGCATTGGGGAGAAAAACTGTTTTTT.

In this sample, this clonotype turned up a few times. The chain carries TRBV20-1 and TRBJ1-1, with 9 bases identical to TRBD1. Germline-derived CDR1 and CDR2 are DFQATT and SNEGSKA (reference sequence). Germline trimming cut 6 bases from V and 0 bases from J; bases unmatched to any gene: 5. The CDR3 covers 14 residues. This CDR3 is CSAAGQGMNTEAFF. DNA for the CDR3: TGCAGTGCGGCGGGACAGGGAATGAACACTGAAGCTTTCTTT.

The V gene is TRBV5-1, the J gene TRBJ1-5; D unclear. The germline V and J ends were trimmed by 4 bases and 3 bases, with 14 bases remaining between them. The CDR3 covers 15 residues. CDR1 and CDR2 from the germline V gene are SGHRS and YFSETQ. This CDR3 reads CASSPSDGDNQPQHF. The DNA for the CDR3 is TGCGCCAGCAGCCCCAGCGACGGGGACAATCAGCCCCAGCATTTT.

The genes are TRBV6-1 and TRBJ1-5, with TRBD1 identical over 9 bases. CDR3 length: 18 residues. The V segment lost 6 bases and the J segment 9 bases; nucleotides outside the gene matches: 21. Germline loops: CDR1 MNHNS, CDR2 SASEGT. The CDR3 spells CASSSRTGTGRSTRPQHF. CDR3 nucleotide sequence: TGTGCCAGCAGCTCCCGCACCGGGACAGGGCGTTCGACGCGGCCCCAGCATTTT.

The chain combines TRBV20-1 with TRBJ2-1; 8 bases line up with TRBD2. Germline CDR1 reads DFQATT; CDR2 reads SNEGSKA (reference sequence). V lost 4 bases to trimming and J lost 1 base; unmatched junction nucleotides: 12. The CDR3 totals 17 residues. CDR3 in DNA: TGCAGTGCTATTCCACAAAAGCGGGGGAGGTCCTACAATGAGCAGTTCTTC. Its translation: CSAIPQKRGRSYNEQFF.

The chain combines TRBV5-1 with TRBJ1-2, with 7 bases fitting TRBD1. The length of the CDR3 is 14 residues. Germline CDR1 SGHRS, CDR2 YFSETQ. The J segment lost 7 bases and the V segment lost 0 bases, leaving 6 bases of the junction unmatched. This CDR3 reads CASSLEGQSPGYTF. CDR3 nucleotides: TGCGCCAGCAGCTTGGAGGGACAGAGCCCTGGCTACACCTTC.

The chain couples TRBV15 to TRBJ1-2; 9 nucleotides align to TRBD1. The CDR3 length is 14 residues. The junction had 7 bases not matched to a gene; V was cut back by 3 bases and J by 8 bases. Germline CDR1 and CDR2: LNHNV and YYDKDF (reference sequence). In DNA, the CDR3 is TGTGCCACCAGCAGTGAACAGGGGGCCCAAGGCTACACCTTC. Residues: CATSSEQGAQGYTF.

The V and J genes are TRBV7-6 and TRBJ2-1; D may be TRBD1 or TRBD2 (5 bases each). The V gene lost 5 bases and the J gene lost 8 bases, with 16 bases spanning the gap. Germline CDR1 and CDR2: SGHVS and FNYEAQ. The CDR3 is 14 residues long. CDR3 nucleotides: TGTGCCAGCAGCCCCGAGAGGGGCCGGGATGAGCAGTTCTTC. Its translation: CASSPERGRDEQFF.

Only a few counts were recorded for this clonotype. CDR3 protein: CASRSGTFQNSNQPQHF. CDR3 DNA sequence: TGTGCCAGCAGATCGGGCACCTTTCAAAATAGCAATCAGCCCCAGCATTTT. The chain combines TRBV14 with TRBJ1-5; D gene ambiguous. Trimming stripped 6 bases from V and 0 bases from J, with 18 bases between. Germline V gene lookup returns CDR1 SGHDN and CDR2 FVKESK. CDR3 size: 17 residues. The variable domain in full, completed from reference TRBV14 and TRBJ1-5, reads EAGVTQFPSHSVIEKGQTVTLRCDPISGHDNLYWYRRVMGKEIKFLLHFVKESKQDESGMPNNRFLAERTGGTYSTLKVQPAELEDSGVYFCASRSGTFQNSNQPQHFGDGTRLSIL.

This chain joins TRBV7-9 and TRBJ2-1, with a possible D match to TRBD2 (5 bases). The V end was cut by 5 bases, the J end by 0 bases, with 14 bases between. Germline lookup yields CDR1 SEHNR and CDR2 FQNEAQ (reference sequence). The CDR3 sequence is 16 residues long. The chain's CDR3 is CASSHPRGSSYNEQFF. In DNA form, the CDR3 reads TGTGCCAGCAGCCACCCCCGGGGAAGCTCCTACAATGAGCAGTTCTTC.

As concerns this clonotype: This sequence may be a read error, since a much larger clone differs from it by one base. The rearrangement links TRBV12-3 or TRBV12-4 to TRBJ2-3, with D perhaps TRBD1 (6 bases). The CDR3 has 15 residues. This chain's CDR3 is CTSSLFGQHTDTQYF. As DNA, the CDR3 is TGTACCAGCAGCCTTTTTGGACAGCACACAGATACGCAGTATTTT.

V usage is TRBV20-1 and J usage is TRBJ1-2; TRBD1 might be the D (5 bases). This CDR3 is built from 13 residues. Germline loops: CDR1 DFQATT, CDR2 SNEGSKA (reference sequence). Trimming stripped 4 bases from V and 0 bases from J, with 9 bases between. The CDR3 here is CSANEGANYGYTF. Written as DNA, the CDR3 is TGCAGTGCTAACGAAGGGGCTAACTATGGCTACACCTTC.

The chain uses TRBV5-1 and TRBJ2-7, with 7 bases that match TRBD1. The CDR3 has 16 residues. The J segment lost 0 bases and the V segment lost 5 bases, leaving 11 bases of the junction unmatched. Looked up from germline, CDR1 is SGHRS and CDR2 is YFSETQ. CDR3: CASRFEGQPSSYEQYF. DNA of the CDR3: TGCGCCAGCAGATTCGAGGGACAGCCGAGCTCCTACGAGCAGTACTTC.

V usage is TRBV20-1 and J usage is TRBJ1-1; TRBD1 might be the D (5 bases). Deletions cut 3 bases from V and 3 bases from J, with 11 bases between. Per the germline V gene, CDR1 is DFQATT and CDR2 is SNEGSKA (reference sequence). The CDR3 loop spans 13 amino acids. The CDR3 protein is CSASPGRHTEAFF. CDR3 nucleotide sequence: TGCAGTGCTAGCCCAGGGAGGCACACTGAAGCTTTCTTT.

This clonotype was counted between two and nine times. The CDR3 spells CASSLVIAGGPNNNEQFF. Written as DNA, the CDR3 is TGTGCCAGCAGTTTAGTGATAGCGGGGGGACCTAATAACAATGAGCAGTTCTTC. The rearrangement joins TRBV12-3 or TRBV12-4 to TRBJ2-1, with 10 bases fitting TRBD2. The CDR3 loop spans 18 amino acids. V dropped 1 base and J dropped 5; count of bases not matched to a gene: 11.

The chain is built from TRBV11-2 and TRBJ1-1; D not resolved. CDR3 length: 14 residues. Trimming took 5 bases from V and 5 from J, leaving 15 bases between them. Germline values: CDR1 SGHAT, CDR2 FQNNGV. DNA for the CDR3: TGTGCCAGCAGCAAAAACACTTGGCGGACTGAAGCTTTCTTT. As protein: CASSKNTWRTEAFF.

This clonotype was detected a few times. The rearrangement uses TRBV12-3 or TRBV12-4 and TRBJ2-2; 10 bases are a match to TRBD1. V shed 6 bases, J shed 6 bases, and the junction held 10 bases outside the gene matches. CDR3 length: 16 amino acids. Here the CDR3 reads CASSRQGALISGELFF. Here the CDR3 DNA reads TGTGCCAGCAGCCGACAGGGGGCTTTAATATCCGGGGAGCTGTTTTTT.

The DNA for the CDR3 is TGTGCCAGCAACAAACAGGGATCCTACAATGAGCAGTACTTC. Its translation is CASNKQGSYNEQYF. The chain recombines TRBV9 with TRBJ2-7, with TRBD1 as a possible D gene (6 bases). V shed 6 bases and J shed 7 bases, with 20 bases lying between them. The CDR3 consists of 14 residues. The germline V gene encodes CDR1 SGDLS and CDR2 YYNGEE.

This clonotype was counted a few times. This chain joins TRBV7-8 and TRBJ2-3; 7 bases fit TRBD1. With V trimmed by 5 bases and J by 3 bases, 8 bases remained unmatched. This CDR3 has 15 residues. Germline lookup yields CDR1 SGHVS and CDR2 FQNEAQ. The chain's CDR3 is CASSAPQGTTDTQYF. The CDR3 nucleotides read TGTGCCAGCAGCGCTCCACAGGGGACGACAGATACGCAGTATTTT.

This clonotype has just a few counts. The chain employs TRBV20-1 and TRBJ1-2; 8 bases are a match to TRBD1. This CDR3 is built from 15 residues. J lost 8 bases, V lost 2 bases, and 13 bases had no gene match. CDR1 and CDR2 (germline): DFQATT, SNEGSKA (reference sequence). CDR3 in amino acids: CSARKTGASTGGYTF. The CDR3, as DNA: TGCAGTGCTAGAAAGACAGGGGCCTCGACTGGGGGCTACACCTTC.

As concerns this clonotype: A much larger clone lies one base from this, so it may be a read error. This chain connects TRBV4-1 to TRBJ1-2; a weak D match, TRBD1 (6 bases). Germline loops: CDR1 MGHRA, CDR2 YSYEKL. This CDR3 contains 15 residues. CDR3 loop: CASGQDVGASYGYTF. CDR3 DNA sequence: TGCGCCAGCGGCCAAGATGTGGGGGCTAGCTATGGCTACACCTTC.

The J gene is TRBJ2-3, the V gene TRBV11-1; D gene unclear. The germline CDR1 and CDR2 sequences are SGHAT and FQDESV (reference sequence). The length of the CDR3 is 14 residues. V was pared by 4 bases and J by 10 bases, with 18 bases between. The CDR3 is CASSSTEAVGPQYF. The CDR3 coding sequence is TGTGCCAGCAGCTCCACCGAGGCTGTGGGTCCGCAGTATTTT.

The chain carries TRBV9 and TRBJ1-1; 11 bases map to TRBD1. The CDR3 is 18 amino acids. The germline CDR1 and CDR2 sequences are SGDLS and YYNGEE. The V gene end was trimmed by 3 bases and the J gene end by 5 bases; junction bases not matched to a gene: 15. CDR3 residues: CASSAPGDRGNLWTEAFF. CDR3 DNA sequence: TGTGCCAGCAGCGCCCCTGGGGACAGGGGGAATTTGTGGACTGAAGCTTTCTTT.

The rearrangement links TRBV21-1 to TRBJ2-7; the tabulated D call, TRBD2, remains unverified against the DNA. TRBV21-1 is classified as a pseudogene. The CDR3 contains 17 residues. The CDR3 reads CASSSKDRTSGTYEQYF. Here the CDR3 DNA reads TGTGCCAGCAGCTCTAAGGATAGGACTAGCGGGACCTACGAGCAGTACTTC.

This chain joins TRBV4-1 and TRBJ1-1, with a possible D match to TRBD1 (5 bases). This CDR3 spans 17 amino acids. Looked up from germline, CDR1 is MGHRA and CDR2 is YSYEKL. V lost 3 bases, J lost 1 base, and 18 bases lay in between. The CDR3 region is CASSHPTTGPRNTEAFF. CDR3 nucleotides: TGCGCCAGCAGCCACCCCACCACGGGACCGCGGAACACTGAAGCTTTCTTT.

A word on this clonotype: This sequence may be a read error, since a much larger clone differs from it by one base. The V gene is TRBV12-3 or TRBV12-4, the J gene TRBJ2-3, with D perhaps being TRBD1 or TRBD2 (5 bases each). The CDR3 spans 17 residues. The CDR3 coding sequence is TGTGTCAGCAGGTCCTACGGGACCGTTGTTTCCACAGATACGCAGTATTTT. As protein: CVSRSYGTVVSTDTQYF.

Notes on this clonotype: Just one base apart from a much larger clone, this may be a read error. The chain links TRBV12-3 or TRBV12-4 to TRBJ1-2, with D hard to call. The CDR3 consists of 14 residues. V was trimmed by 6 bases and J by 4 bases, leaving 15 bases between them. The chain's CDR3 is CASSKVSLSYGYTF. The CDR3 nucleotides read TGTGCCAGCAGCAAGGTCTCCTTGAGCTATGGCTACACCTTC.

This clonotype came up a few times. The CDR3 sequence: CASSSSLNEQYF. The CDR3 nucleotides read TGTGCCAGCAGCTCCTCGCTCAACGAGCAGTACTTC. The chain couples TRBV9 to TRBJ2-7; D remains ambiguous. Trimming pared 4 bases from V and 5 bases from J, leaving 10 bases between. CDR1 SGDLS and CDR2 YYNGEE come from the germline V gene. CDR3 length: 12 residues.